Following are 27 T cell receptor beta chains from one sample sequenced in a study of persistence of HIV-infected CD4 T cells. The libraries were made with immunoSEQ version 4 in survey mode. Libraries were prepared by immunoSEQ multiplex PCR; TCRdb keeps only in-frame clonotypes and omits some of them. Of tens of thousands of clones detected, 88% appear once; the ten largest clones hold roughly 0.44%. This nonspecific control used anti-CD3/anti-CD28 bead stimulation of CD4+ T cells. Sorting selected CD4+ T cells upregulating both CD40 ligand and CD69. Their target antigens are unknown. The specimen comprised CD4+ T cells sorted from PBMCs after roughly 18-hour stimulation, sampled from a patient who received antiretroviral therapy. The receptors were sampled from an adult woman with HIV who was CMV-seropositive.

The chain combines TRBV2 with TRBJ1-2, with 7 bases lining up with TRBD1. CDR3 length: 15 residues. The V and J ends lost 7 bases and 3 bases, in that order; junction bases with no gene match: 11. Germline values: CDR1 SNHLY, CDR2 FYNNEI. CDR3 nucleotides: TGTGCCAGCATCGGGGGGACCGGGACAGACTATGGCTACACCTTC. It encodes CASIGGTGTDYGYTF.

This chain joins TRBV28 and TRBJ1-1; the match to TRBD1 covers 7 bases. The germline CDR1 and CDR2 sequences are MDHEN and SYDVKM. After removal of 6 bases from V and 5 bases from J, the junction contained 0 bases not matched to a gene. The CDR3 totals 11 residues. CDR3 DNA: TGTGCCAGCAGGGGACAGACTGAAGCTTTCTTT. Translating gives CASRGQTEAFF. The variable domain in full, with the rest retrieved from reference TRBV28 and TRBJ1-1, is DVKVTQSSRYLVKRTGEKVFLECVQDMDHENMFWYRQDPGLGLRLIYFSYDVKMKEKGDIPEGYSVSREKKERFSLILESASTNQTSMYLCASRGQTEAFFGQGTRLTVV.

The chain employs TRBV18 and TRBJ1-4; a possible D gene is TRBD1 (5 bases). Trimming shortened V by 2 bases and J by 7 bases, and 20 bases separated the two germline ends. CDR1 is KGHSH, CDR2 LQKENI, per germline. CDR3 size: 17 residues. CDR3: CASSPNLNRDLGEKLFF. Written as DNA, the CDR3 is TGTGCCAGCTCACCAAATTTAAACCGGGACTTAGGTGAAAAACTGTTTTTT.

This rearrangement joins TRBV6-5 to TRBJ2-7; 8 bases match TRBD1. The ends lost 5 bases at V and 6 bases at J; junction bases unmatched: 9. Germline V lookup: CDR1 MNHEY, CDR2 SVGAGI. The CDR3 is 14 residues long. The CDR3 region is CASSQQGERGEQYV. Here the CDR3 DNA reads TGTGCCAGCAGTCAACAGGGGGAGAGGGGCGAGCAGTACGTC.

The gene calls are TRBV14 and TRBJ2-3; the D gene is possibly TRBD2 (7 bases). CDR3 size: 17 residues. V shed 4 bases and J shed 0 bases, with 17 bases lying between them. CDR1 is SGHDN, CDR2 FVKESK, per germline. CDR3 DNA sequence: TGTGCCAGCAGCCCCACGCCCGGGGGGCTGAGCACAGATACGCAGTATTTT. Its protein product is CASSPTPGGLSTDTQYF.

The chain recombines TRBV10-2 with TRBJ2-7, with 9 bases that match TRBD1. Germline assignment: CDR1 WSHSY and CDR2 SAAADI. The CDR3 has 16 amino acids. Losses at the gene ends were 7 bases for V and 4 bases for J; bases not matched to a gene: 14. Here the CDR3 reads CASTNNRDRVGYEQYF. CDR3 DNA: TGCGCCAGCACCAACAACCGGGACAGGGTGGGTTACGAGCAGTACTTC.

This chain's CDR3 is CASRQTSGGLVNEQFF. The CDR3 nucleotides read TGCGCCAGCAGACAGACTAGCGGGGGGCTGGTGAATGAGCAGTTCTTC. The chain is built from TRBV5-1 and TRBJ2-1; 13 positions match TRBD2. Germline V gene sequence: CDR1 SGHRS, CDR2 YFSETQ. This CDR3 region has 16 residues. With V trimmed by 5 bases and J by 7 bases, 9 bases remained unmatched.

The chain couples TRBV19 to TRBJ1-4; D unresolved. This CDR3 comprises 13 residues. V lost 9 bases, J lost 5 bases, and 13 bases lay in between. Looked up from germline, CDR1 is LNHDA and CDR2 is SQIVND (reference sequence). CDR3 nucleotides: TGTGCCAGCACACAGCGGGCAAATGAAAAACTGTTTTTT. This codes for CASTQRANEKLFF.

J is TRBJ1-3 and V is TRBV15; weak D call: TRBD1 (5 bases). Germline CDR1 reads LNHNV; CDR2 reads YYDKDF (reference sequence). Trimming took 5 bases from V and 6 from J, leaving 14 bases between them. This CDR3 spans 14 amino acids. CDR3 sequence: CATSPRGRVNTIYF. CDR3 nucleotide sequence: TGTGCCACCAGCCCTCGTGGCAGGGTAAACACCATATATTTT.

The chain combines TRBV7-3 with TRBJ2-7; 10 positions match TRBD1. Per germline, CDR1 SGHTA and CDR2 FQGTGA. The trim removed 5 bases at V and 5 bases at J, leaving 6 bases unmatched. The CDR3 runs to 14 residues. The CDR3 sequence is CASSPSGTGDEQYF. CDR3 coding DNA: TGTGCCAGCAGCCCTTCCGGGACAGGGGACGAGCAGTACTTC.

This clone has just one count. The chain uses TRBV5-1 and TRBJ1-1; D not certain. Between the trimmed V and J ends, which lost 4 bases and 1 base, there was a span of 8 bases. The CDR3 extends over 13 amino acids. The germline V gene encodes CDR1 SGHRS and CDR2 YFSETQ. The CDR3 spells CASSLRSNTEAFF. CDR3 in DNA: TGCGCCAGCAGCCTACGTTCGAACACTGAAGCTTTCTTT. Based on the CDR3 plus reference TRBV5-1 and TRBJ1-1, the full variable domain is KAGVTQTPRYLIKTRGQQVTLSCSPISGHRSVSWYQQTPGQGLQFLFEYFSETQRNKGNFPGRFSGRQFSNSRSEMNVSTLELGDSALYLCASSLRSNTEAFFGQGTRLTVV.

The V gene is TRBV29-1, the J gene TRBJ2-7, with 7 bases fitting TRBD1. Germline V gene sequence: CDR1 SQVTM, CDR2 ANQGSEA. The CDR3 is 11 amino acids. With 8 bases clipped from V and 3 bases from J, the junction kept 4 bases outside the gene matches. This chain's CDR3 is CSFYRGYEQYF. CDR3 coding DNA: TGCAGCTTTTACAGGGGCTACGAGCAGTACTTC.

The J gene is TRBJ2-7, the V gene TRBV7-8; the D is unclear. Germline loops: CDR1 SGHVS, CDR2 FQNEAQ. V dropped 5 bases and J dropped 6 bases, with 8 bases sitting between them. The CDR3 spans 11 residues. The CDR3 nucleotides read TGTGCCAGCAGCCCGGAGCGCGAGCAGTACTTC. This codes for CASSPEREQYF.

CDR3 nucleotides: TGTGCCAGCAGTGAGGGGGATGGGCGAAACACCATATATTTT. It is translated as CASSEGDGRNTIYF. This chain uses TRBV2 with TRBJ1-3; possible D gene TRBD1, 5 bases. V shed 3 bases and J shed 5 bases, with 11 bases lying between them. This CDR3 spans 14 amino acids. The germline V gene encodes CDR1 SNHLY and CDR2 FYNNEI.

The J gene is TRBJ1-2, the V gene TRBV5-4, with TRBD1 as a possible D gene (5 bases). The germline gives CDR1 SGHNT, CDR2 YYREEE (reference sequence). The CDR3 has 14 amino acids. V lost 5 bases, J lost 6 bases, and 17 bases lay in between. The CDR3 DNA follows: TGTGCCAGCAGTCACTCGGGGGGGTCTCATGGCTACACCTTC. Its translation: CASSHSGGSHGYTF.

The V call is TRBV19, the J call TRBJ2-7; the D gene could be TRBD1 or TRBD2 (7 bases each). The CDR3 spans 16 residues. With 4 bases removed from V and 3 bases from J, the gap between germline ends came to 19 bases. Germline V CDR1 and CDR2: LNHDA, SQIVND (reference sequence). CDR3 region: CASSSLPQGGIYEQYF. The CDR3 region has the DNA TGTGCCAGTAGTAGCCTTCCTCAGGGGGGGATCTACGAGCAGTACTTC.

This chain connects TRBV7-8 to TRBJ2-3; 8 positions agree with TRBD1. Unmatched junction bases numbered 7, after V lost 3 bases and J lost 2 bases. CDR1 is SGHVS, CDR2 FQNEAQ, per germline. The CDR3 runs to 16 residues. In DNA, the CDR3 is TGTGCCAGCAGCTTGCTAGGACAGGGCTCCACAGATACGCAGTATTTT. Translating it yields CASSLLGQGSTDTQYF.

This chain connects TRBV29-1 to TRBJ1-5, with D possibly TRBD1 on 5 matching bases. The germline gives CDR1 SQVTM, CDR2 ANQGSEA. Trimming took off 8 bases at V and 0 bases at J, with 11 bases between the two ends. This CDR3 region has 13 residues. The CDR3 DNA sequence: TGCAGCCCCCGGGACGGTAGCAATCAGCCCCAGCATTTT. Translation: CSPRDGSNQPQHF.

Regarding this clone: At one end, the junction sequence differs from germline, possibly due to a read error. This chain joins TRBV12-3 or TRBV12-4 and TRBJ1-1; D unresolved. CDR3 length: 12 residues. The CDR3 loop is CASSLERRRVDF. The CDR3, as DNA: TGTGCCAGCAGTTTAGAGAGGCGCCGGGTCGACTTT.

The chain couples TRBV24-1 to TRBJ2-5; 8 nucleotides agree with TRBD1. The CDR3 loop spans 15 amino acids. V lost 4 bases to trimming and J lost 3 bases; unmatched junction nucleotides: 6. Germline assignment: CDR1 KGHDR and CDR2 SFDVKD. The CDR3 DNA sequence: TGTGCCACCAGTGACACAGGGGGTTCGGAAGAGACCCAGTACTTC. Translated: CATSDTGGSEETQYF.

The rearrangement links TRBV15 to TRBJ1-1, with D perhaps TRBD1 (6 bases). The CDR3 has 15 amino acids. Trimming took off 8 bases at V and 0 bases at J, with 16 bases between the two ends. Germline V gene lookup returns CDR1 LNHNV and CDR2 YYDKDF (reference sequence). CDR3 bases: TGTGCCACCCACCATGGGGGGGCCCTGAACACTGAAGCTTTCTTT. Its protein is CATHHGGALNTEAFF.

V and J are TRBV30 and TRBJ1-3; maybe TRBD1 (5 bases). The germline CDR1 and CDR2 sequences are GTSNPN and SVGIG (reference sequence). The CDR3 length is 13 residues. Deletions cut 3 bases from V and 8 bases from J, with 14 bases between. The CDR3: CAWRVRGVDTIYF. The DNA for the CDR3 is TGTGCCTGGAGAGTTCGAGGGGTAGACACCATATATTTT.

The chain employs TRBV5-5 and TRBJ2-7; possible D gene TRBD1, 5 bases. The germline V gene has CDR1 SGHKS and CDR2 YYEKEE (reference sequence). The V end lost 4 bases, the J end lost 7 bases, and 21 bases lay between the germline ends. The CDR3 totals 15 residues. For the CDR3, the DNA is TGTGCCAGCAGCCTCCTTTGGGGCCCTTCAGGAGAGCAGTACTTC. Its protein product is CASSLLWGPSGEQYF.

In DNA, the CDR3 is TGTGCCAGCTCACCAGGCAGGGACACCCATAATTCACCCCTCCACTTT. Protein: CASSPGRDTHNSPLHF. J is TRBJ1-6 and V is TRBV18; weak D call: TRBD1 (6 bases). The CDR3 loop spans 16 amino acids. The germline gives CDR1 KGHSH, CDR2 LQKENI. V gave up 2 bases and J gave up 5 bases, with 13 bases separating them.

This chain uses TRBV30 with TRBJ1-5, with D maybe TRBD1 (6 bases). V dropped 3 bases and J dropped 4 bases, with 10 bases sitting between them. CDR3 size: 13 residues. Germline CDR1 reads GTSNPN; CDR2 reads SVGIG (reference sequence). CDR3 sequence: CAWRGGPNQPQHF. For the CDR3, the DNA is TGTGCCTGGAGAGGGGGACCGAATCAGCCCCAGCATTTT.

The CDR3 DNA reads as TGTGCCAGCACAGGGGTTGGAGGCTACACCTTC. Its translation is CASTGVGGYTF. The chain employs TRBV6-5 and TRBJ1-2; a weak D match, TRBD1 (6 bases). The CDR3 is made up of 11 amino acids. Germline V CDR1 and CDR2: MNHEY, SVGAGI. Between the trimmed V and J ends, which lost 7 bases and 8 bases, there was a span of 11 bases.

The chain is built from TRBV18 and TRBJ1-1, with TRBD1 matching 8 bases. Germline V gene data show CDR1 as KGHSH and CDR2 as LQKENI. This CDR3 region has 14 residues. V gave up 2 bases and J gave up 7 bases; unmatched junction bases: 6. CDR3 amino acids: CASSPGTGYNEAFF. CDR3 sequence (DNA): TGTGCCAGCTCACCAGGGACAGGCTATAATGAAGCTTTCTTT.